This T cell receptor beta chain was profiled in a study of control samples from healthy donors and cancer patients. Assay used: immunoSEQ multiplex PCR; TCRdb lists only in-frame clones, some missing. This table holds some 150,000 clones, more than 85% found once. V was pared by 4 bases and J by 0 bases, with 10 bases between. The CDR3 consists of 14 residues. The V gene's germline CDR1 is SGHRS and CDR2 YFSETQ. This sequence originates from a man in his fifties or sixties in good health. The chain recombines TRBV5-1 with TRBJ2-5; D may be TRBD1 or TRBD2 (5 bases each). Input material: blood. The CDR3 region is CASSHGADQETQYF. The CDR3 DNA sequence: TGCGCCAGCAGCCACGGGGCGGACCAAGAGACCCAGTACTTC.